Included here is one TCR beta chain sequence, with context. This specimen comes from a study of blood T cell repertoires in COVID-19. The CDR3 extends over 15 amino acids. The germline CDR1 and CDR2 sequences are KGHSH and LQKENI. V was clipped by 8 bases and J by 5 bases; unmatched bases: 9. As originally analysed: It was from reference gene primer amplification that nucleated cell counts were estimated. Repertoires were generated with immunoSEQ multiplex PCR, while TCRdb's copy carries only in-frame clones and drops some. That table supplies the V and J calls and clone size; D and trimming were determined from the DNA. The sample lists 35,000 to 50,000 clones, roughly nine tenths seen once, with approximately 2.3% in the top ten.

The chain is built from TRBV18 and TRBJ1-5; 10 bases fit TRBD1. This clonotype was obtained from a man in his fifties with active COVID-19. Sequencing was performed on peripheral blood. The CDR3 loop is CASTSETGGYQPQHF. Written as DNA, the CDR3 is TGTGCCAGCACGTCTGAGACAGGGGGCTATCAGCCCCAGCATTTT.